This paragraph covers one T cell receptor (beta chain) sequence. The data were obtained in a study of blood T cell repertoires in COVID-19. Overall study: The United States, Italy and Spain supplied acute and convalescent COVID-19 samples. The cDNA or gDNA used as material had been derived from T cells, B-cell-depleted T cells, or PBMCs.

Per the original data handling: Reference gene primers were amplified, and this amplification served to estimate nucleated cell counts. Measured with immunoSEQ multiplex PCR; TCRdb has only the in-frame clones, and not every one. The V and J calls and clone size are taken from that table; D and trimming were inferred from the DNA. The repertoire includes about 210,000 clones, approximately 80% of them detected once, and around 7.8% sits in the top ten. During active infection, Seattle patients enrolled and were then monitored through disease. CDR3 length: 15 residues. J was trimmed by 4 bases and V by 4 bases; bases with no gene match: 8. CDR1 and CDR2 from the germline V gene are LGHDT and YNNKEL (reference sequence).

Sequences were obtained from peripheral blood. This TCR was sampled from a woman aged 80 or older with COVID-19, enrolled during active disease. The genes are TRBV3-1 (or the pseudogene TRBV3-2) and TRBJ1-2; 8 bases map to TRBD1. Here the CDR3 reads CASSPSQGGAYGYTF. CDR3 nucleotide sequence: TGTGCCAGCAGCCCGTCACAGGGGGGCGCCTATGGCTACACCTTC.